This T cell receptor (beta chain) came from a study of blood T cells in healthy people across ages. CDR3 length: 14 residues. The V gene's germline CDR1 is ENHRY and CDR2 SYGVKD. Trimming removed 0 bases from V and 6 bases from J; junction bases left unmatched: 1. A second roughly 7 to 12 cycle PCR used barcoded and J-beta primers. One entry per CDR3 protein, called by TCRdb with MiXCR from the 5' RACE reads. The repertoire consists of roughly 1.9 million distinct CDR3 sequences, with about two fifths occurring once and the leading ten covering approximately 22%. This clonotype was sampled from a human donor in good health. The rearrangement uses TRBV10-3 and TRBJ1-2; 10 bases align to TRBD1. The sequencing sample was made of blood. The CDR3 bases are TGTGCCATCAGTGAGTCCGGGACAGGGGATGGCTACACCTTC. It is translated as CAISESGTGDGYTF.